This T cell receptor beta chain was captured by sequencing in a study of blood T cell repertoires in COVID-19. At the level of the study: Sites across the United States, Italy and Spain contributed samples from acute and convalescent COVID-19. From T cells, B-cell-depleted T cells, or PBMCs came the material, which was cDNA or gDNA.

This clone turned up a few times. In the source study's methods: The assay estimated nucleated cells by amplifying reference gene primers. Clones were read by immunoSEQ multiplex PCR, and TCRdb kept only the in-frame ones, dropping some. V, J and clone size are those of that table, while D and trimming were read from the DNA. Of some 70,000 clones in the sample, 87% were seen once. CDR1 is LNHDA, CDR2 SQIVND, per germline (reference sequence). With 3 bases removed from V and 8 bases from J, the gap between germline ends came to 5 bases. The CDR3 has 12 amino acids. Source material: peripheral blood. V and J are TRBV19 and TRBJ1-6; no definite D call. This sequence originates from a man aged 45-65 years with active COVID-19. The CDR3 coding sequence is TGTGCCAGTAGTATCGGAGATTCACCCCTCCACTTT. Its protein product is CASSIGDSPLHF.